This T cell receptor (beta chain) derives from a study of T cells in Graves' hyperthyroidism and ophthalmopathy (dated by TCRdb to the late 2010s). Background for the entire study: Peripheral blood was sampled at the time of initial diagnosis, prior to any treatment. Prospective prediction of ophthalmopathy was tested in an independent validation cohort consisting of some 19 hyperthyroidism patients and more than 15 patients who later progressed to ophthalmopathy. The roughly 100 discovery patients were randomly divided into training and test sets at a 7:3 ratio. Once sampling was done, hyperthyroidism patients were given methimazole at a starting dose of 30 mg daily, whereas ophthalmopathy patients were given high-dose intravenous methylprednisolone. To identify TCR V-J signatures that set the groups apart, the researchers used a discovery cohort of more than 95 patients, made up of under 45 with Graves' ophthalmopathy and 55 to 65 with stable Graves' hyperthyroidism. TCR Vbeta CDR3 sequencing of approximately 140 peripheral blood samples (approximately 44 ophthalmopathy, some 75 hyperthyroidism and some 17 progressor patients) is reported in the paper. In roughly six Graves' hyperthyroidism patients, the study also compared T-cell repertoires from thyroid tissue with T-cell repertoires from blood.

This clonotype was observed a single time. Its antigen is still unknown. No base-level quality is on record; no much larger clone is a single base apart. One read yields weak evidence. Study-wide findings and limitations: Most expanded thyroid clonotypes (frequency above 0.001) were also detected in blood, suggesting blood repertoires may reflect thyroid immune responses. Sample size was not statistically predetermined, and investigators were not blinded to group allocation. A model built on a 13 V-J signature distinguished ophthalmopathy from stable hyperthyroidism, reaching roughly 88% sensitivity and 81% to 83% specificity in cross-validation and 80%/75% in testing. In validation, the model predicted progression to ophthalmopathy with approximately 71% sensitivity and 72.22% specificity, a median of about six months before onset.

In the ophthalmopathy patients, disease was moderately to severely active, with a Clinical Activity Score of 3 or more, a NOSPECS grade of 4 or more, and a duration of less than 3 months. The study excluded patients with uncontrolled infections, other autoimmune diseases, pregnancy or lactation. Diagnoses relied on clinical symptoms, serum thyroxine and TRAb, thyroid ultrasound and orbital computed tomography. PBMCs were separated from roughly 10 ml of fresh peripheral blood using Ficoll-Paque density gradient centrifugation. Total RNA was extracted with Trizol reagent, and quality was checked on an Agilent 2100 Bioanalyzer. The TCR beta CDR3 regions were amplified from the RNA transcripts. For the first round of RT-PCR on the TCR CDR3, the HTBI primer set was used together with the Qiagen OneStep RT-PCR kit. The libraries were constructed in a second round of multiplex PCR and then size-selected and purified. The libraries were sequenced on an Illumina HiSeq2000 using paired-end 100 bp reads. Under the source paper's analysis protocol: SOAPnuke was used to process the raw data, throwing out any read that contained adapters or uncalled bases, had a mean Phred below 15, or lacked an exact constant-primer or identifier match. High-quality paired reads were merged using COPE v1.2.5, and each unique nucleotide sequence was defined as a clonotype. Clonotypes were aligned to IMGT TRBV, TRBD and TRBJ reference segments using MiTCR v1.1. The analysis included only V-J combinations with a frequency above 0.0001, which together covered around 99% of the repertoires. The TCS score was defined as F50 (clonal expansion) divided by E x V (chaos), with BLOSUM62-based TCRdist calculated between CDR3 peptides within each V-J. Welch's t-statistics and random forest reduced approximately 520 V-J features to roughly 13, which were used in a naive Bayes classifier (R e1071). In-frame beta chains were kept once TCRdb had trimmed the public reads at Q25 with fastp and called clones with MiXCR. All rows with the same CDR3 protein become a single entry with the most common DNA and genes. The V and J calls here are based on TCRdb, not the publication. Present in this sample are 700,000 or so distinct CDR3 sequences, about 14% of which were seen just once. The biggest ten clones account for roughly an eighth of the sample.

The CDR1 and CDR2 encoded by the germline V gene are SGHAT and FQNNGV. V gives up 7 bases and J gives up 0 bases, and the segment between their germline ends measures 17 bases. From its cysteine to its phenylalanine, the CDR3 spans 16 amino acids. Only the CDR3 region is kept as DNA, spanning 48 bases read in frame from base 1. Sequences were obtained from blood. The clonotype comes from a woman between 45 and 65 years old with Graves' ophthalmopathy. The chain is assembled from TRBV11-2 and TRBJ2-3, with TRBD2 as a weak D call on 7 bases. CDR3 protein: CASIDGGGGSTDTQYF. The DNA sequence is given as TGTGCCAGCATCGATGGGGGGGGCGGAAGCACAGATACGCAGTATTTT.